This T cell receptor (beta chain) is from a study of blood T cells in healthy people across ages. Notes on the study in general: There were more naive CD4+ cells and higher diversity in long-lived donors than in aged donors. Any changes in expanded clonotypes were possibly confounded, as donor CMV status remained unknown.

A second PCR of 7 to 11 cycles used a sample-barcoded 5' primer and a J-beta primer mix. The authors tagged each cDNA molecule using a template-switch adaptor with 12 random nucleotides. TCRdb re-analysed the 5' RACE reads in MiXCR, keeping a single row per CDR3 protein. Among about 1 million distinct CDR3 sequences, over 35% were seen once, and the ten largest hold approximately 20%. The V and J ends lost 0 bases and 14 bases, in that order; junction bases with no gene match: 13. This CDR3 has 14 residues. Per germline, CDR1 DFQATT and CDR2 SNEGSKA (reference sequence). This clonotype was detected many times. Its target is not known.

The TCR originated in a woman aged 60-75 years in good health. The sample consisted of blood. The V call is TRBV20-1, the J call TRBJ2-1, with 7 bases fitting TRBD2. The CDR3 nucleotides are TGCAGTGCTAGAGATGGGGTAGCGGGTGCGGCGAAGTTCTTC. Residues: CSARDGVAGAAKFF.